This T cell receptor (beta chain) was obtained from a study of tumor-infiltrating lymphocytes in primary liver carcinoma. Unsorted bulk tissue (about 20-30 mg) underwent RNA and DNA co-extraction. Synthesis of TCR beta cDNA was carried out from 500 ng total RNA with a constant-region primer. A slightly modified ARM-PCR protocol with three nested multiplex PCR rounds produced these TCR beta libraries. Use of TRBV1-TRBV30 forward primers with a C-beta reverse primer characterized the first two PCR rounds, which lasted about 10 cycles each. TCRdb re-called the multiplex PCR reads through MiXCR, storing one row per CDR3 protein. The sample records about 92,000 distinct CDR3 sequences, less than 70% being singletons. This CDR3 has 13 residues. A word on this clonotype: Its antigen is still unknown. The junction and the germline gene differ at one end; a read error may be behind it.

Study-wide points: The overlap of tumor-adjacent and tumor-blood pairs was smaller than that of tumor region pairs. The 250 largest clones made up significantly more of tumor than blood repertoires (p = 0.039).

The chain uses TRBV12-3 or TRBV12-4 and TRBJ1-2; D not resolved. The sequence was collected from a man aged 35 to 55 with primary liver carcinoma and hepatitis B virus infection. The sample taken for sequencing was tumor-adjacent normal liver tissue. DNA for the CDR3: TGCACCAGCAGTTTCTTCGGAGTCGGGGGCTACACCTTC. As protein: CTSSFFGVGGYTF.